These 8 T cell receptor beta chains share one sample of origin, sequenced in a study of cytomegalovirus exposure and HLA in healthy donors. The PCR was carried out with 60 Vbeta primers and 13 Jbeta primers. TCRdb keeps only in-frame clones here, not all; method: immunoSEQ multiplex PCR. Here the sample spans around 100,000 clones, 7.6% being singletons. The sample comprised PBMCs. Every receptor here comes from a man in his fifties or sixties in good health and CMV-seronegative.

This clone was detected only a few times. This chain connects TRBV15 to TRBJ2-7, with D perhaps TRBD1 (7 bases). V was pared by 3 bases and J by 6 bases, with 15 bases between. The CDR3 is 14 amino acids. Germline V gene sequence: CDR1 LNHNV, CDR2 YYDKDF (reference sequence). This CDR3 is CATSRGDSSGEQYF. The DNA for the CDR3 is TGTGCCACCAGCAGGGGGGACAGTAGCGGCGAGCAGTACTTC.

The chain carries TRBV27 and TRBJ1-2; no reliable D call. The germline V and J ends were trimmed by 7 bases and 6 bases, with 18 bases remaining between them. Germline loops: CDR1 MNHEY, CDR2 SMNVEV (reference sequence). CDR3 length equals 14 residues. CDR3 bases: TGTGCCAGCACGAGAACCTCCGGGAAGGATGGCTACACCTTC. Protein sequence: CASTRTSGKDGYTF.

There are a few counts of this clone. This chain connects TRBV9 to TRBJ1-1; tentatively, D is TRBD1 (6 bases). Trimming shortened V by 0 bases and J by 5 bases, and 8 bases separated the two germline ends. The CDR3 has 13 residues. CDR1 and CDR2 (germline): SGDLS, YYNGEE. CDR3 DNA: TGTGCCAGCAGCGTAGGGGGGCGGACTGAAGCTTTCTTT. The encoded protein is CASSVGGRTEAFF.

CDR3 residues: CASRRDSSYNSPLHF. The CDR3, as DNA: TGTGCCAGCAGAAGGGACAGCTCCTATAATTCACCCCTCCACTTT. The chain has TRBV28 and TRBJ1-6, with TRBD1 matching over 7 bases. Germline values: CDR1 MDHEN, CDR2 SYDVKM. The ends lost 6 bases at V and 0 bases at J; junction bases unmatched: 2. The CDR3 runs to 15 residues.

Only a few counts were recorded for this clone. This chain links TRBV28 with TRBJ1-5; D is unresolved. Trimming removed 5 bases at V and 7 bases at J, with 12 bases between. This CDR3 contains 13 residues. Germline-derived CDR1 and CDR2 are MDHEN and SYDVKM. CDR3 amino acids: CASSPPAEQPQHF. CDR3 DNA: TGTGCCAGCAGTCCTCCGGCGGAGCAGCCCCAGCATTTT.

Only a few counts were recorded for this clone. This chain uses TRBV23-1 with TRBJ1-2; 9 bases fit TRBD1. TRBV23-1 is an ORF; its function is uncertain. J gave up 2 bases and V 10 bases, and 8 bases lay outside the gene matches. This CDR3 spans 14 amino acids. The CDR3 protein is CATRPGTGNYGYTF. CDR3 coding DNA: TGCGCCACCCGTCCCGGGACAGGGAACTATGGCTACACCTTC.

This clone has a handful of counts. The rearrangement links TRBV4-2 to TRBJ2-2, with D possibly TRBD1 on 5 matching bases. V was trimmed by 0 bases and J by 5 bases, leaving 19 bases between them. Germline CDR1 reads LGHNA; CDR2 reads YNFKEQ. This CDR3 is built from 18 residues. CDR3 nucleotides: TGTGCCAGCAGCCAAGATTCTTCCCCCGGACACGGGACCGGGGAGCTGTTTTTT. This gives the protein CASSQDSSPGHGTGELFF.

This clone came up a few times. The J gene is TRBJ1-2, the V gene TRBV25-1; the D gene is possibly TRBD1 (6 bases). There are 17 residues in the CDR3. Germline loops: CDR1 MGHDK, CDR2 SYGVNS. V lost 1 base, J lost 4 bases, and 19 bases lay in between. The CDR3 DNA sequence: TGTGCCAGCAGTGAATTAAGGACAGACACTACCGGCTATGGCTACACCTTC. This sequence encodes CASSELRTDTTGYGYTF.